These 12 T cell receptor beta chains were all obtained from the same sample, sequenced in a study of cytomegalovirus exposure and HLA in healthy donors. PCR primers comprised 60 Vbeta and 13 Jbeta primers. Method: immunoSEQ multiplex PCR; TCRdb's copy keeps in-frame clones and lacks some. The sample lists 200,000 to 250,000 clones; about 81% were seen once. Sequencing was carried out using PBMCs. These receptors all come from a woman aged 40-49 years in good health and CMV-seropositive.

The chain couples TRBV29-1 to TRBJ2-5, with TRBD2 as a possible D gene (5 bases). The CDR3 consists of 10 residues. The V and J ends lost 5 bases and 5 bases respectively, with 6 bases between them. Germline V gene data show CDR1 as SQVTM and CDR2 as ANQGSEA. The CDR3 nucleotides read TGCAGCGTTCGGAGGGAGACCCAGTACTTC. It yields the protein CSVRRETQYF.

This sequence joins TRBV11-3 and TRBJ2-7, with D hard to call. The length of the CDR3 is 11 residues. The V end was cut by 2 bases, the J end by 7 bases, with 6 bases between. Germline CDR1 reads SGHNT; CDR2 reads YENEEA. The chain's CDR3 is CASSLTREQYF. As DNA, the CDR3 is TGTGCCAGCAGCTTAACGAGGGAGCAGTACTTC.

V usage is TRBV7-2 and J usage is TRBJ1-5, with 8 bases matching TRBD1. Germline values: CDR1 SGHTA, CDR2 FQGNSA. Trimming took 1 base from V and 6 from J; bases not matched to a gene: 5. The CDR3 length is 15 residues. The chain's CDR3 is CASSLDRGSAQPQHF. CDR3 coding DNA: TGTGCCAGCAGCTTAGACAGGGGGAGCGCTCAGCCCCAGCATTTT. Full variable domain (rest looked up from reference TRBV7-2 and TRBJ1-5): GAGVSQSPSNKVTEKGKDVELRCDPISGHTALYWYRQSLGQGLEFLIYFQGNSAPDKSGLPSDRFSAERTGGSVSTLTIQRTQQEDSAVYLCASSLDRGSAQPQHFGDGTRLSIL.

The rearrangement uses TRBV19 and TRBJ1-4, with D unclear. Germline-derived CDR1 and CDR2 are LNHDA and SQIVND (reference sequence). The CDR3 is made up of 13 amino acids. Trimming pared 6 bases from V and 1 base from J, leaving 6 bases between. CDR3 residues: CASRGGTNEKLFF. In nucleotides, the CDR3 is TGTGCCAGTAGGGGAGGAACTAATGAAAAACTGTTTTTT.

In DNA, the CDR3 is TGTGCCAGCAGCCCCCTTTTGGTGGCGGCGGGTGGCTACACCTTC. Its translation is CASSPLLVAAGGYTF. The chain recombines TRBV11-2 with TRBJ1-2; D is unclear. CDR3 length equals 15 residues. The germline CDR1 and CDR2 sequences are SGHAT and FQNNGV. V shed 5 bases and J shed 7 bases, with 20 bases lying between them.

About this clone itself: At one of its ends the junction is not consistent with the germline gene, which may arise from a read error. CDR3 coding DNA: TGTTCCAGACAGGGGGATGATGAAAAACTGTTTTTT. It encodes CSRQGDDEKLFF. V and J are TRBV7-9 and TRBJ1-4, with 9 bases aligning to TRBD1. From germline, CDR1 is SEHNR and CDR2 FQNEAQ (reference sequence). CDR3 length equals 12 residues.

The CDR3 reads CASSQTVTYSNQPQHF. CDR3 nucleotides: TGCGCCAGCAGCCAGACAGTCACTTATAGCAATCAGCCCCAGCATTTT. The chain is built from TRBV4-3 and TRBJ1-5; tentative D call: TRBD1 (5 bases). Between the trimmed V and J ends, which lost 3 bases and 0 bases, there was a span of 12 bases. This CDR3 is 16 amino acids long. Germline loops: CDR1 LGHNA, CDR2 YSLEER.

This clone was counted once. J is TRBJ2-5 and V is TRBV4-2; 7 bases fit TRBD1. In germline, CDR1 is LGHNA, CDR2 YNFKEQ. With V trimmed by 5 bases and J by 2 bases, 11 bases remained unmatched. The CDR3 runs 16 residues. CDR3 sequence reads: CASSERGQGKQETQYF. CDR3 in DNA: TGTGCCAGCAGCGAAAGGGGGCAAGGGAAACAAGAGACCCAGTACTTC.

This clone has a handful of counts. This chain joins TRBV10-3 and TRBJ2-7, with a tentative D call TRBD2 (6 bases). With 9 bases removed from V and 2 bases from J, the gap between germline ends came to 11 bases. The CDR3 totals 12 residues. The germline V gene encodes CDR1 ENHRY and CDR2 SYGVKD. CDR3 sequence: CAIGLSTYEQYF. The CDR3 nucleotides read TGTGCCATTGGACTATCCACCTACGAGCAGTACTTC.

V and J are TRBV11-2 and TRBJ1-5; TRBD1 agrees at 7 bases. This CDR3 contains 15 residues. In germline, CDR1 is SGHAT, CDR2 FQNNGV. Trimming cost V 4 bases and J 3 bases; bases outside gene matches: 6. The CDR3 DNA reads as TGTGCCAGCAGCTACGGGACAGCGTTCAATCAGCCCCAGCATTTT. Translating it yields CASSYGTAFNQPQHF.

This clone was counted once. V and J are TRBV5-8 and TRBJ1-5, with 10 bases matching TRBD1. CDR3 length: 15 amino acids. The V gene end was trimmed by 2 bases and the J gene end by 5 bases; junction bases not matched to a gene: 4. Germline V gene data show CDR1 as SGHTS and CDR2 as YDEGEE. The CDR3 nucleotides are TGTGCCAGCAGCTTCTGGGACAGGGGAGATCAGCCCCAGCATTTT. Translating it yields CASSFWDRGDQPQHF.

This clone was observed a few times. V usage is TRBV7-9 and J usage is TRBJ1-2, with 9 bases that match TRBD1. CDR1 and CDR2 from the germline V gene are SEHNR and FQNEAQ (reference sequence). The CDR3 loop spans 14 amino acids. With V trimmed by 5 bases and J by 6 bases, 7 bases remained unmatched. CDR3 nucleotide sequence: TGTGCCAGCAGCCATGACAGGGGGACGGATGGCTACACCTTC. It yields the protein CASSHDRGTDGYTF.